These 20 T cell receptor beta chains share one sample of origin, sequenced in a study of blood T cell repertoires in COVID-19. The repertoire was sequenced with immunoSEQ multiplex PCR; TCRdb's copy has only in-frame clones and lacks some. This sample carries around 200,000 clones, about 88% of them seen once, and the ten largest clones take around 1.5%. Sequenced input: peripheral blood. All receptors come from a man between 18 and 35 years old with active or convalescent COVID-19.

The chain combines TRBV11-2 with TRBJ1-6; D may be TRBD1 (6 bases). The germline V and J ends were trimmed by 5 bases and 5 bases, with 10 bases remaining between them. The CDR3 has 14 residues. Germline values: CDR1 SGHAT, CDR2 FQNNGV. The CDR3 protein is CASSRRGNNSPLHF. Here the CDR3 DNA reads TGTGCCAGCAGCCGTAGGGGGAATAATTCACCCCTCCACTTT.

This rearrangement joins TRBV4-1 to TRBJ1-1, with D perhaps matching TRBD1 (5 bases). The germline CDR1 and CDR2 sequences are MGHRA and YSYEKL. The CDR3 is 13 amino acids. V lost 4 bases and J lost 4, with 10 bases in between. DNA of the CDR3: TGCGCCAGCAGCCCCGGGGGGGGCACTGAAGCTTTCTTT. Protein: CASSPGGGTEAFF.

The rearrangement joins TRBV11-2 to TRBJ2-7, with D unresolved. CDR3 length equals 12 residues. Trimming cost V 4 bases and J 2 bases, with 6 bases left between them. CDR1 is SGHAT and CDR2 is FQNNGV in the germline V gene. CDR3 nucleotides: TGTGCCAGCAGCTCCGACACCTACGAGCAGTACTTC. This encodes CASSSDTYEQYF. The full variable domain, with the rest looked up from reference TRBV11-2 and TRBJ2-7, is EAGVAQSPRYKIIEKRQSVAFWCNPISGHATLYWYQQILGQGPKLLIQFQNNGVVDDSQLPKDRFSAERLKGVDSTLKIQPAKLEDSAVYLCASSSDTYEQYFGPGTRLTVT.

V gene TRBV18 combines with J gene TRBJ2-1; TRBD2 matches 12 bases. From germline, CDR1 is KGHSH and CDR2 LQKENI. V was clipped by 3 bases and J by 8 bases; unmatched bases: 8. CDR3 size: 16 residues. CDR3 region: CASSPLASGGAHEQFF. The CDR3 coding sequence is TGTGCCAGCTCACCTTTGGCTAGCGGGGGGGCGCATGAGCAGTTCTTC.

V and J are TRBV6-5 and TRBJ1-2; D is possibly TRBD1 (6 bases). V was pared by 8 bases and J by 5 bases, with 12 bases between. Germline-derived CDR1 and CDR2 are MNHEY and SVGAGI. The CDR3 sequence is 12 residues long. CDR3 region: CASVGQGYGYTF. DNA of the CDR3: TGTGCCAGCGTTGGGCAGGGGTATGGCTACACCTTC.

This rearrangement joins TRBV7-2 to TRBJ2-3; 9 bases are shared with TRBD2. V shed 5 bases and J 2 bases; nucleotides not matched to a gene: 5. Germline V CDR1 and CDR2: SGHTA, FQGNSA. CDR3 size: 15 residues. CDR3 coding DNA: TGTGCCAGCAGCCGGCGGGAGGGGGTCACAGATACGCAGTATTTT. Protein product: CASSRREGVTDTQYF.

In its sample, this clone was seen once. The chain is built from TRBV5-6 and TRBJ2-7; 8 bases are a match to TRBD1. Germline-derived CDR1 and CDR2 are SGHDT and YYEEEE. This CDR3 contains 13 residues. V shed 2 bases and J 4 bases; nucleotides not matched to a gene: 2. DNA for the CDR3: TGTGCCAGCAGCTTTACAGGGGGTTACGAGCAGTACTTC. It specifies CASSFTGGYEQYF.

The chain uses TRBV7-9 and TRBJ1-1; D unclear. Germline V lookup: CDR1 SEHNR, CDR2 FQNEAQ (reference sequence). Trimming stripped 4 bases from V and 1 base from J, with 7 bases between. The CDR3 runs 13 residues. The DNA for the CDR3 is TGTGCCAGCAGCTCTGAGGGGAACACTGAAGCTTTCTTT. Protein: CASSSEGNTEAFF. Complete variable domain (other parts from reference TRBV7-9 and TRBJ1-1): DTGVSQNPRHKITKRGQNVTFRCDPISEHNRLYWYRQTLGQGPEFLTYFQNEAQLEKSRLLSDRFSAERPKGSFSTLEIQRTEQGDSAMYLCASSSEGNTEAFFGQGTRLTVV.

This chain uses TRBV11-3 with TRBJ1-5; D gene uncertain. The V end lost 1 base, the J end lost 0 bases, and 10 bases lay between the germline ends. The CDR3 has 16 amino acids. The germline V gene encodes CDR1 SGHNT and CDR2 YENEEA. CDR3 amino acids: CASSLGTEYSNQPQHF. For the CDR3, the DNA is TGTGCCAGCAGCTTAGGGACTGAATATAGCAATCAGCCCCAGCATTTT.

The chain combines TRBV30 with TRBJ2-2; TRBD1 is a possible D gene (5 bases). Deletions cut 2 bases from V and 7 bases from J, with 14 bases between. The germline gives CDR1 GTSNPN, CDR2 SVGIG (reference sequence). This CDR3 region has 14 residues. CDR3: CAWSLQGSIGELFF. The CDR3 DNA sequence: TGTGCCTGGAGTCTCCAGGGAAGTATCGGGGAGCTGTTTTTT.

DNA for the CDR3: TGTGCCAGCAGCCCACGGGGATCCGGGGCCAACGTCCTGACTTTC. The encoded protein is CASSPRGSGANVLTF. The genes are TRBV9 and TRBJ2-6, with D possibly TRBD2 on 5 matching bases. The CDR3 consists of 15 residues. In germline, CDR1 is SGDLS, CDR2 YYNGEE. Trimming took 4 bases from V and 4 from J, leaving 12 bases between them.

A few counts support this clone. V is TRBV6-1 and J is TRBJ2-1, with TRBD1 as a possible D gene (6 bases). Germline CDR1 is MNHNS and CDR2 is SASEGT. Trimming left V 2 bases short and J 16 bases short, with 12 bases between. This CDR3 is 11 amino acids long. CDR3 coding DNA: TGTGCCAGCAGTGAATCAGGGGACCTTTTCTTC. It is translated as CASSESGDLFF.

The chain recombines TRBV2 with TRBJ1-2; 7 bases line up with TRBD1. In germline, CDR1 is SNHLY, CDR2 FYNNEI. V shed 4 bases and J 5 bases; nucleotides not matched to a gene: 1. This CDR3 is built from 12 residues. The chain's CDR3 is CASSGQGYGYTF. DNA for the CDR3: TGTGCCAGCAGTGGACAGGGATATGGCTACACCTTC.

This clone was observed at least ten times. Distinct nucleotide sequences in the sample also encode this CDR3. The genes are TRBV4-2 and TRBJ2-1, with 11 bases aligning to TRBD2. The V segment lost 1 base and the J segment 4 bases; nucleotides outside the gene matches: 3. Germline CDR1 and CDR2: LGHNA and YNFKEQ. This CDR3 has 16 residues. The CDR3 reads CASSQGTSGSYNEQFF. In nucleotides, the CDR3 is TGTGCCAGCAGCCAAGGAACTAGCGGGAGTTACAATGAGCAGTTCTTC.

V gene TRBV7-9 combines with J gene TRBJ2-2, with 8 bases lining up with TRBD1. The germline V gene has CDR1 SEHNR and CDR2 FQNEAQ (reference sequence). This CDR3 comprises 13 residues. The V and J ends lost 4 bases and 6 bases, in that order; junction bases with no gene match: 1. CDR3 region: CASSWTGSGELFF. CDR3 coding DNA: TGTGCCAGCAGCTGGACAGGGTCCGGGGAGCTGTTTTTT.

On this clone itself: This sample also contains other DNA sequences that code for the same CDR3. The chain employs TRBV3-1 (or the pseudogene TRBV3-2) and TRBJ1-2, with 7 bases fitting TRBD1. The junction had 3 bases not matched to a gene; V was cut back by 1 base and J by 4 bases. Germline V gene data show CDR1 as LGHDT and CDR2 as YNNKEL (reference sequence). The CDR3 has 14 residues. CDR3: CASSQGQGSYGYTF. CDR3 nucleotide sequence: TGTGCCAGCAGCCAAGGACAGGGCAGCTATGGCTACACCTTC.

The chain uses TRBV6-5 and TRBJ1-1; no reliable D call. V was trimmed by 6 bases and J by 1 base, leaving 12 bases between them. CDR1 is MNHEY, CDR2 SVGAGI, per germline. This CDR3 region has 14 residues. The CDR3 nucleotides are TGTGCCAGCAGCACTGGCAGGCGGAACACTGAAGCTTTCTTT. It yields the protein CASSTGRRNTEAFF.

The V call is TRBV29-1, the J call TRBJ2-1; 11 bases map to TRBD2. From germline, CDR1 is SQVTM and CDR2 ANQGSEA. Trimming took 6 bases from V and 11 from J; bases not matched to a gene: 6. The CDR3 totals 12 residues. DNA for the CDR3: TGCAGCGTGGGCGGGACTAGCGGACAGCAGTTCTTC. Protein: CSVGGTSGQQFF.

The rearrangement uses TRBV30 and TRBJ1-1, with 7 bases identical to TRBD1. This CDR3 region has 14 residues. V lost 0 bases to trimming and J lost 4 bases; unmatched junction nucleotides: 5. Looked up from germline, CDR1 is GTSNPN and CDR2 is SVGIG (reference sequence). CDR3 sequence reads: CAWSVRGRITEAFF. CDR3 DNA sequence: TGTGCCTGGAGTGTAAGGGGGCGGATCACTGAAGCTTTCTTT.

The chain joins TRBV27 to TRBJ2-7; 12 nucleotides align to TRBD2. This CDR3 is 16 amino acids long. Germline CDR1 MNHEY, CDR2 SMNVEV (reference sequence). J lost 6 bases, V lost 0 bases, and 6 bases had no gene match. The CDR3 here is CASSLSTTSGSSEQYF. DNA of the CDR3: TGTGCCAGCAGTTTATCGACGACTAGCGGGAGTTCCGAGCAGTACTTC.